This T cell receptor (beta chain) was sequenced in a study of somatic mutations in cytotoxic T cells in rheumatoid arthritis. Using immunoSEQ multiplex PCR, the repertoire was profiled, and TCRdb retains in-frame clones only, with some absent. There are over 15,000 clones in the sample; 80% occur only once, and about 10% lies in the top ten. The CDR3 totals 14 residues. V lost 3 bases to trimming and J lost 3 bases, with 12 bases between them. Germline lookup yields CDR1 SGDLS and CDR2 YYNGEE. The origin of this receptor is an adult with rheumatoid arthritis. Sequenced sample: CD8+ T cells sorted from blood. The chain links TRBV9 to TRBJ1-2; D unclear. CDR3 coding DNA: TGTGCCAGCAGCGCCGAGGAAGTAGACTATGGCTACACCTTC. It codes for CASSAEEVDYGYTF.